This is a list of T cell receptor beta chains from one sample in a study of T cell changes during pregnancy in multiple sclerosis. Assay: immunoSEQ multiplex PCR; the TCRdb copy retains only in-frame clones and omits some. The table includes about 68,000 clones, approximately 90% detected once. Sequenced here: peripheral blood, sampled in the third trimester of pregnancy. These receptors originate from a female donor with multiple sclerosis, enrolled in a pregnancy study. CDR3s include the opening cysteine and the closing phenylalanine or tryptophan. A D gene is named only where the DNA matches it firmly. Some rows have no size entry. The others give once, few or many, or a class for an expanded clone.

TRBV29-1	TRBD1	TRBJ1-1	few	CSVETGGGTEAFF	TGCAGCGTGGAGACAGGGGGAGGCACTGAAGCTTTCTTT
TRBV2	.	TRBJ2-3	.	CASSEFRGGTSTDTQYF	TGTGCCAGCAGTGAATTCCGTGGCGGCACTAGCACAGATACGCAGTATTTT
TRBV5-4	TRBD1	TRBJ2-7	once	CASSLDVGTGGEQYF	TGTGCCAGCAGCTTGGACGTAGGGACAGGGGGGGAGCAGTACTTC
TRBV5-1	.	TRBJ1-6	few	CASSFPFHF	TGCGCCAGCAGCTTCCCCTTCCACTTT
TRBV6-5	TRBD2	TRBJ2-7	.	CASSYSSWREHSEQYF	TGTGCCAGCAGTTACTCGAGTTGGCGGGAGCATAGCGAGCAGTACTTC
TRBV6-5	TRBD1	TRBJ1-5	.	CASRGTGDHQPQHF	TGTGCCAGCAGGGGGACAGGGGATCATCAGCCCCAGCATTTT
TRBV6-6	.	TRBJ1-2	few	CASSYGRDTYGYTF	TGTGCCAGCAGTTACGGAAGGGACACTTATGGCTACACCTTC
TRBV6-5	TRBD1	TRBJ1-1	.	CASSDRGEAFF	TGTGCCAGCAGTGACAGGGGTGAAGCTTTCTTT
TRBV10-2	TRBD1	TRBJ2-1	.	CASSPGQDTNEQFF	TGCGCCAGCAGTCCTGGACAGGATACTAATGAGCAGTTCTTC
TRBV7-6	.	TRBJ1-3	.	CASRANSGNTIYF	TGTGCGAGCAGGGCCAACTCTGGAAACACCATATATTTT
TRBV10-3	TRBD1	TRBJ1-1	.	CAISEQGQLNTEAFF	TGTGCCATCAGTGAACAGGGACAGTTGAACACTGAAGCTTTCTTT
TRBV2	TRBD2	TRBJ2-2	.	CASSEGGVLEGVPTGELFF	TGTGCCAGCAGTGAGGGGGGGGTGCTGGAGGGAGTCCCCACCGGGGAGCTGTTTTTT
TRBV4-2	TRBD2	TRBJ2-2	.	CASSQEGGGVNTGELFF	TGTGCCAGCAGCCAAGAGGGCGGGGGGGTAAACACCGGGGAGCTGTTTTTT
TRBV6-5	.	TRBJ2-7	.	CASSRSPGQSYEQYF	TGTGCCAGCAGTCGATCCCCGGGACAATCCTACGAGCAGTACTTC
TRBV27	.	TRBJ2-2	once	CASSPTSPNTGELFF	TGTGCCAGCAGTCCTACTAGCCCGAACACCGGGGAGCTGTTTTTT
TRBV29-1	.	TRBJ2-2	.	CSVFSSGELFF	TGCAGCGTTTTTTCATCCGGGGAGCTGTTTTTT
TRBV29-1	TRBD2	TRBJ2-3	.	CNAVVAGDITDTQYF	TGCAACGCCGTAGTAGCGGGGGACATCACAGATACGCAGTATTTT
TRBV11-1	.	TRBJ2-7	.	CASSLGGQPYEQYF	TGTGCCAGCAGCTTAGGGGGACAACCTTACGAGCAGTACTTC
TRBV27	.	TRBJ1-1	few	CASSLFRNTEAFF	TGTGCCAGCAGTTTATTCAGGAACACTGAAGCTTTCTTT
TRBV19	.	TRBJ2-1	once	CASSIPHRSSYNEQFF	TGTGCCAGTAGTATCCCGCACAGGAGCTCATACAATGAGCAGTTCTTC
TRBV6-1	TRBD1	TRBJ2-7	.	CASSQDRGWYEQYF	TGTGCCAGCAGTCAGGACAGGGGGTGGTACGAGCAGTACTTC
TRBV19	TRBD2	TRBJ2-1	.	CASRDAHLAGYYNEQFF	TGTGCCAGTAGAGACGCCCACCTAGCGGGCTACTACAATGAGCAGTTCTTC
TRBV19	TRBD2	TRBJ2-3	.	CASSSSGRGTDTQYF	TGTGCCAGTAGTAGTAGCGGGAGGGGTACAGATACGCAGTATTTT
TRBV12-5	TRBD1	TRBJ1-3	.	CASGLVGQGAALAGNTIYF	TGTGCTAGTGGTTTGGTGGGACAGGGGGCGGCTTTGGCTGGAAACACCATATATTTT
TRBV27	TRBD1	TRBJ2-7	.	CASSLGQGGREQYF	TGTGCCAGCAGCCTCGGACAGGGGGGCCGCGAGCAGTACTTC
TRBV9	TRBD2	TRBJ2-2	few	CASSESLAGYTGELFF	TGTGCCAGCAGCGAAAGTCTAGCGGGGTACACCGGGGAGCTGTTTTTT
TRBV6-6	.	TRBJ2-5	.	CASSLLATQYF	TGTGCCAGCAGTCTACTAGCGACCCAGTACTTC
TRBV30	TRBD1	TRBJ1-1	.	CAWSPIRGLNTEAFF	TGTGCCTGGAGCCCGATCAGGGGGTTGAACACTGAAGCTTTCTTT
TRBV6-4	TRBD2	TRBJ2-1	.	CASRFLAGGINEQFF	TGTGCCAGCAGATTCCTAGCGGGAGGTATCAATGAGCAGTTCTTC
TRBV18	.	TRBJ1-6	once	CASSPNSKNSPLHF	TGTGCCAGCTCACCCAACAGCAAGAATTCACCCCTCCACTTT
TRBV7-3	TRBD2	TRBJ2-5	.	CASSPNGGGAKTQYF	TGTGCCAGCAGCCCAAATGGCGGGGGGGCGAAGACCCAGTACTTC
TRBV30	.	TRBJ2-3	once	CAWSGGDTQYF	TGTGCCTGGAGCGGGGGAGATACGCAGTATTTT
TRBV11-2	TRBD2	TRBJ2-7	.	CASSLDGGGFTYEQYF	TGTGCCAGCAGCTTAGACGGCGGGGGGTTCACCTACGAGCAGTACTTC
TRBV5-1	TRBD2	TRBJ2-3	.	CASSFGLAGSTDTQYF	TGCGCCAGCAGCTTCGGACTAGCGGGGAGCACAGATACGCAGTATTTT
TRBV5-1	TRBD1	TRBJ1-2	.	CASSSHPDREHGYTF	TGCGCCAGCAGCTCCCACCCCGACAGGGAGCATGGCTACACCTTC
TRBV9	.	TRBJ1-2	.	CASSVQGRSNYGYTF	TGTGCCAGCAGCGTACAGGGGCGATCTAACTATGGCTACACCTTC
TRBV10-3	.	TRBJ1-5	.	CAISTESNQPQHF	TGTGCCATCAGTACAGAGAGCAATCAGCCCCAGCATTTT
TRBV12-2	.	TRBJ1-5	.	CASRPDRDRGNNQPQHF	TGTGCAAGTCGCCCGGACCGGGACAGGGGAAACAATCAGCCCCAGCATTTT
TRBV15	.	TRBJ1-1	.	CATSRLGADEAFF	TGTGCCACCAGCAGGTTGGGGGCTGACGAAGCTTTCTTT
TRBV19	.	TRBJ2-7	.	CASSTPRLYIPYEQYF	TGTGCCAGTAGTACCCCCCGACTGTATATACCCTACGAGCAGTACTTC
TRBV5-1	TRBD1	TRBJ1-2	.	CASSADRADGYTF	TGCGCCAGCAGCGCGGACAGGGCGGATGGCTACACCTTC
TRBV2	.	TRBJ1-1	few	CASRRDHSPGDTEAFF	TGTGCCAGCAGACGGGACCACTCACCGGGAGATACTGAAGCTTTCTTT
TRBV29-1	TRBD1	TRBJ1-5	.	CSVGQGLGPQHF	TGCAGCGTGGGACAGGGGTTAGGGCCCCAGCATTTT
TRBV10-3	TRBD1	TRBJ2-7	once	CAISESLGQGAAEQYF	TGTGCCATCAGTGAATCTTTGGGACAGGGGGCAGCCGAGCAGTACTTC
TRBV30	.	TRBJ1-1	.	CAWSFQSNTEAFF	TGTGCCTGGAGTTTTCAGTCAAACACTGAAGCTTTCTTT
TRBV6-5	.	TRBJ2-1	.	CASSRIGLDEQFF	TGTGCCAGCAGTCGGATTGGACTGGATGAGCAGTTCTTC
TRBV28	.	TRBJ1-1	.	CASSSPSGGIEAFF	TGTGCCAGCAGTTCTCCCTCCGGCGGAATTGAAGCTTTCTTT
TRBV7-6	.	TRBJ1-4	.	CASSQSRGDEKLFF	TGTGCCAGCAGCCAAAGCAGGGGCGATGAAAAACTGTTTTTT
TRBV5-5	.	TRBJ2-7	.	CASSAGRPKLYEQYF	TGTGCCAGCAGCGCAGGGAGGCCGAAACTCTACGAGCAGTACTTC
TRBV6-1	.	TRBJ1-5	.	CASSDSYDRHNQPQHF	TGTGCCAGCAGTGATTCGTATGACAGGCATAATCAGCCCCAGCATTTT
TRBV4-3	.	TRBJ2-2	few	CASSPGIYTGELFF	TGCGCCAGCAGCCCCGGGATTTACACCGGGGAGCTGTTTTTT
TRBV30	TRBD1	TRBJ2-7	.	CAWSRQGYEQYF	TGTGCCTGGAGCCGACAGGGCTACGAGCAGTACTTC
TRBV11-2	.	TRBJ1-1	once	CASSLVGSHIMNTEAFF	TGTGCCAGCAGCTTAGTGGGCAGTCATATCATGAACACTGAAGCTTTCTTT
TRBV6-6	.	TRBJ2-2	.	CASSYTGTGELFF	TGTGCCAGCAGTTATACGGGCACCGGGGAGCTGTTTTTT
TRBV6-5	TRBD1	TRBJ1-5	.	CASRGTGGQPQHF	TGTGCCAGCAGGGGGACAGGAGGTCAGCCCCAGCATTTT
TRBV4-3	.	TRBJ1-1	.	CASSQDLRGTEAFF	TGCGCCAGCAGCCAAGATTTAAGGGGCACTGAAGCTTTCTTT
TRBV2	TRBD1	TRBJ1-5	.	CASSGDRGYVQPQHF	TGTGCCAGCAGTGGGGACAGGGGGTACGTTCAGCCCCAGCATTTT
TRBV4-1	.	TRBJ2-1	.	CASSQDAGPGEQFF	TGCGCCAGCAGCCAAGACGCGGGACCGGGTGAGCAGTTCTTC
TRBV7-9	TRBD1	TRBJ1-3	few	CASSSGTALYF	TGTGCCAGCAGCTCCGGGACAGCATTATATTTT
TRBV14	.	TRBJ2-4	.	CASSQSRWRAKNIQYF	TGTGCCAGCAGCCAATCCCGCTGGAGGGCCAAAAACATTCAGTACTTC